The clone carrying this TCR beta chain was detected only a few times. Germline-derived CDR1 and CDR2 are MNHEY and SVGEGT. The CDR3 has 15 amino acids. V was cut by 7 bases and J by 4 bases, with 16 bases left in between. The sample is drawn from a study of blood T cell repertoires in COVID-19. Study details: Samples came from the United States, Italy and Spain, spanning acute and convalescent COVID-19. Nucleic acid was either cDNA or gDNA, and it came from T cells, B-cell-depleted T cells, or PBMCs.

As handled by the study authors: Reference gene primer amplification gave nucleated cell count estimates. Sequencing used immunoSEQ multiplex PCR; TCRdb keeps in-frame clones, though not all of them. V and J calls and clone size are those listed in that table; D and trimming were worked out from the DNA. This sample carries around 99,000 clones, approximately 90% of them seen once, and the ten largest clones take approximately 1.3%. Sequencing was carried out using peripheral blood. The source of this sequence is a young woman with acute or convalescent COVID-19. The chain couples TRBV6-2 or TRBV6-3 to TRBJ2-2, with a possible D match to TRBD2 (6 bases). The CDR3 DNA reads TGTGCCAGCACCCCCCCCGGGGGTAGCACCGGGGAGCTGTTTTTT. It yields the protein CASTPPGGSTGELFF.